What follows are 10 T cell receptor beta chains derived from one specimen sequenced in a study of control samples from healthy donors and cancer patients. Assay used: immunoSEQ multiplex PCR; TCRdb lists only in-frame clones, some missing. This sample has about 160,000 clones, with 90% to 95% found just once. The sequencing input was PBMCs. The receptors were sampled from a man between 60 and 70 years old with colorectal cancer.

The rearrangement joins TRBV12-3 or TRBV12-4 to TRBJ1-4; D gene unclear. Deletions cut 10 bases from V and 8 bases from J, with 11 bases between. The CDR3 runs to 11 residues. The CDR3 sequence is CATSSGEKLFF. The CDR3 DNA sequence: TGTGCCACGTCATCAGGAGAAAAACTGTTTTTT.

The J gene is TRBJ2-7, the V gene TRBV6-4, with 8 bases lining up with TRBD2. V was pared by 4 bases and J by 3 bases, with 8 bases of the junction left unmatched. Germline CDR1 reads MRHNA; CDR2 reads SNTAGT. CDR3 length equals 15 residues. CDR3 DNA: TGTGCCAGCAGTGTCTCTGGCGGGGGGAACTACGAGCAGTACTTC. Protein sequence: CASSVSGGGNYEQYF.

The V call is TRBV30, the J call TRBJ2-5; TRBD2 is a possible D gene (6 bases). The CDR3 is made up of 13 amino acids. Germline V gives CDR1 GTSNPN, CDR2 SVGIG (reference sequence). V lost 4 bases to trimming and J lost 5 bases, with 14 bases between them. CDR3 loop: CAWTPLARETQYF. CDR3 DNA: TGTGCCTGGACCCCGCTAGCGCGGGAGACCCAGTACTTC.

This clone was seen just once. This sequence joins TRBV5-4 and TRBJ1-1; no clear D gene. Germline CDR1 reads SGHNT; CDR2 reads YYREEE (reference sequence). This CDR3 contains 17 residues. V was clipped by 3 bases and J by 0 bases, with 18 bases between them. The CDR3 nucleotides are TGTGCCAGCAGCTCCCTTGGAGGGCCAAGGATGAACACTGAAGCTTTCTTT. Encoded protein: CASSSLGGPRMNTEAFF.

V is TRBV19 and J is TRBJ1-3; tentatively, D is TRBD1 (5 bases). This CDR3 is built from 13 residues. Trimming cost V 8 bases and J 0 bases, with 8 bases left between them. CDR1 and CDR2 from the germline V gene are LNHDA and SQIVND (reference sequence). CDR3: CASYRSSGNTIYF. The CDR3 DNA reads as TGTGCCAGTTACAGGTCCTCTGGAAACACCATATATTTT.

The chain carries TRBV6-5 and TRBJ2-7, with a weak D call TRBD2 (5 bases). V was trimmed by 9 bases and J by 2 bases, leaving 20 bases between them. The CDR3 consists of 15 residues. Germline CDR1 and CDR2: MNHEY and SVGAGI. In DNA form, the CDR3 reads TGTGCCAGGATCGTAAGAGGGCAGGAACCCTACGAGCAGTACTTC. This sequence encodes CARIVRGQEPYEQYF.

The J gene is TRBJ2-2, the V gene TRBV18; no reliable D call. The CDR3 sequence is 15 residues long. Germline CDR1 KGHSH, CDR2 LQKENI. V dropped 4 bases and J dropped 2 bases, with 11 bases sitting between them. CDR3 nucleotide sequence: TGTGCCAGCTCACTCTTAGCAGCTAACACCGGGGAGCTGTTTTTT. This translates into CASSLLAANTGELFF.

The rearrangement links TRBV18 to TRBJ1-1; D remains ambiguous. V lost 3 bases and J 1 base, leaving 12 bases between the germline ends. This CDR3 contains 15 residues. From germline, CDR1 is KGHSH and CDR2 LQKENI. CDR3 sequence reads: CASSPVGGGNTEAFF. The CDR3 nucleotides are TGTGCCAGCTCACCTGTAGGAGGAGGGAACACTGAAGCTTTCTTT. Using reference TRBV18 and TRBJ1-1 for the parts outside the CDR3, the full variable domain is NAGVMQNPRHLVRRRGQEARLRCSPMKGHSHVYWYRQLPEEGLKFMVYLQKENIIDESGMPKERFSAEFPKEGPSILRIQQVVRGDSAAYFCASSPVGGGNTEAFFGQGTRLTVV.

The J gene is TRBJ2-3, the V gene TRBV10-3; 10 bases line up with TRBD2. This CDR3 comprises 17 residues. V dropped 2 bases and J dropped 0; count of bases not matched to a gene: 5. Germline lookup yields CDR1 ENHRY and CDR2 SYGVKD. CDR3 in DNA: TGTGCCATCAGTGAGACTTTAGCGGGGGGTAGCACAGATACGCAGTATTTT. Protein product: CAISETLAGGSTDTQYF.

This chain joins TRBV6-6 and TRBJ2-5; 8 bases align to TRBD1. Per germline, CDR1 MNHNY and CDR2 SVGAGI (reference sequence). With V trimmed by 2 bases and J by 6 bases, 11 bases remained unmatched. The CDR3 loop spans 16 amino acids. The CDR3 bases are TGTGCCAGCAGTTACGCCGTTGGACAGGGCGGGCAGACCCAGTACTTC. Amino acid sequence: CASSYAVGQGGQTQYF.